These T cell receptor beta chains were read from a single sample in a study of T cell repertoires in ileal Crohn's disease. Method: immunoSEQ multiplex PCR; TCRdb's copy keeps in-frame clones and lacks some. This table has approximately 15,000 clones, 70% to 80% appearing once. The sample comprised ileal tissue. Receptors were obtained from an adult with Crohn's disease. Each CDR3 is given with its conserved first and last residue. The D gene is left open where the match is weak. Part of the rows lack a size; the others show once, few, many or a class for expanded clones.

D gene	CDR3 length	V gene	J gene	clone size	CDR3 DNA	CDR3 protein
TRBD2	15	TRBV2	TRBJ2-5	once	TGTGCCAGCAGTGTAGTGGGCGGGAGTTGGGAGACCCAGTACTTC	CASSVVGGSWETQYF
NA	13	TRBV29-1	TRBJ1-4	NA	TGCAGCGTTGAGGCCGCAACTAATGAAAAACTGTTTTTT	CSVEAATNEKLFF
TRBD1	18	TRBV2	TRBJ1-5	NA	TGTGCCAGCAGTGTTTCGGAAATAGGGGGCTATGATGACCAGCCCCAGCATTTT	CASSVSEIGGYDDQPQHF
TRBD1	15	TRBV28	TRBJ2-1	NA	TGTGCCAGCAAACTGGGACAGACCGACTACAATGAGCAGTTCTTC	CASKLGQTDYNEQFF
NA	15	TRBV6-5	TRBJ2-3	NA	TGTGCCAGCAGCTTTGACAGGACGCGAGTAGATACGCAGTATTTT	CASSFDRTRVDTQYF
TRBD2	18	TRBV9	TRBJ2-1	NA	TGTGCCAGCAGCGCGCGCTCGACTAGCGGAGCGTACTACAATGAGCAGTTCTTC	CASSARSTSGAYYNEQFF
TRBD1	13	TRBV6-5	TRBJ2-7	few	TGTGCCAGCAATGACAGGGGGAACTACGAGCAGTACTTC	CASNDRGNYEQYF
TRBD1	15	TRBV9	TRBJ2-7	NA	TGTGCCAGCAGCGTCGGGACAGTCCAGTCCTACGAGCAGTACTTC	CASSVGTVQSYEQYF
NA	14	TRBV18	TRBJ2-7	NA	TGTGCCAGCTCAGGCCGGGACCCCCGGGACGAGCAGTACTTC	CASSGRDPRDEQYF
TRBD1	14	TRBV6-5	TRBJ2-7	NA	TGTGCCAGCAGACGCAGACAGGGGGGCTACGAGCAGTACTTC	CASRRRQGGYEQYF
TRBD2	13	TRBV29-1	TRBJ2-1	NA	TGCAGCGTTACTAGCGGGGGGAACAATGAGCAGTTCTTC	CSVTSGGNNEQFF
TRBD2	13	TRBV4-3	TRBJ2-7	NA	TGCGCCAGCAGCCAAATAGCGGGCCACGAGCAGTACTTC	CASSQIAGHEQYF
TRBD1	13	TRBV14	TRBJ1-2	few	TGTGCCAGCAGCCCCGGACAGGGCTATGGCTACACCTTC	CASSPGQGYGYTF
TRBD1	17	TRBV6-1	TRBJ1-5	NA	TGTGCCAGCAGTGAATATGTTTTCGACAGGGGGGATCAGCCCCAGCATTTT	CASSEYVFDRGDQPQHF
NA	16	TRBV4-2	TRBJ1-1	NA	TGTGCCAGCAGCCAAGGGCTGAGTTCCGTGAACACTGAAGCTTTCTTT	CASSQGLSSVNTEAFF
NA	13	TRBV6-1	TRBJ1-5	NA	TGTGGCATATCCGGGACAAGGGATCAGCCCCAGCATTTT	CGISGTRDQPQHF
NA	14	TRBV11-2	TRBJ2-2	NA	TGTGCCAGCAGCCCAGACTGGAACACCGGGGAGCTGTTTTTT	CASSPDWNTGELFF
NA	13	TRBV28	TRBJ2-5	large	TGTGCCAGCCACAGGACAGCCGAAGAGACCCAGTACTTC	CASHRTAEETQYF
TRBD2	15	TRBV5-6	TRBJ2-2	NA	TGTGCCAGCAGCTGGGGGGGACGGAACACCGGGGAGCTGTTTTTT	CASSWGGRNTGELFF
NA	13	TRBV6-5	TRBJ2-7	NA	TGTGCCAGCAGTTACGATCCAGGGAAACCTTTGTACTTC	CASSYDPGKPLYF
TRBD2	16	TRBV28	TRBJ2-7	few	TGTGCCAGCAGTTCCGGAGCGGGAGTCAGTGAAGACGAGCAGTACTTC	CASSSGAGVSEDEQYF
NA	17	TRBV28	TRBJ2-2	NA	TGTGCCAGCAGTCGCTACGGACGGAGCCTGGGCACCGGGGAGCTGTTTTTT	CASSRYGRSLGTGELFF
NA	13	TRBV27	TRBJ2-5	NA	TGTGCCAGCGGACCAGGGGAGTCCGCGACCCAGTACTTC	CASGPGESATQYF